The entry below gives a single T cell receptor (beta chain) sequence along with its context. Its antigen is as yet unknown. Generated by immunoSEQ multiplex PCR, the TCRdb table keeps only in-frame clones and is missing some. Of 85,000 to 95,000 clones listed, more than 80% were seen once; the top ten hold roughly 5%. This sample stems from a study of Tregs in tolerant kidney transplant recipients. Study findings and constraints: Tregs expanded with activated donor B cells seemed most donor-specific.

Germline values: CDR1 MNHEY, CDR2 SMNVEV (reference sequence). The V gene lost 2 bases and the J gene lost 3 bases, with 14 bases spanning the gap. The CDR3 totals 15 residues. Material: CD8+ T cells from blood. The chain links TRBV27 to TRBJ2-7; tentative D call: TRBD2 (5 bases). The source is a human donor in good health. CDR3 sequence: CASSLTLATHYEQYF. Here the CDR3 DNA reads TGTGCCAGCAGTTTAACGTTAGCGACCCACTACGAGCAGTACTTC.